This T cell receptor beta chain derives from a study of PD-1 blockade in classical Hodgkin lymphoma. Study-wide results and caveats: Individuals who commenced nivolumab within less than 1 year of ASCT were excluded. The study found that TCR diversity rose significantly by C4D1 in CD4+ but not CD8+ cells.

All the patients suffered relapse after autologous stem cell transplantation, and brentuximab vedotin exposure differed. The germline V gene encodes CDR1 SGHDN and CDR2 FVKESK. Unmatched junction bases numbered 11, after V lost 0 bases and J lost 1 base. The CDR3 spans 18 residues. Assay: immunoSEQ multiplex PCR; the TCRdb copy retains only in-frame clones and omits some. The sample has 75,000 to 100,000 clones, around 81% seen once. Note on this clone: Antigen specificity is unknown.

The rearrangement uses TRBV14 and TRBJ1-1, with 7 nucleotides matching TRBD1. This sequence was found in a human donor with classical Hodgkin lymphoma. The sample was peripheral blood mononuclear cells (PBMCs), taken before the second cycle of nivolumab. The CDR3 protein is CASSQDRRTGRKNTEAFF. CDR3 nucleotides: TGTGCCAGCAGCCAAGATCGAAGGACAGGCCGAAAGAACACTGAAGCTTTCTTT.